Sequencing of this T cell receptor (beta chain) was carried out in a study of PD-1 blockade in classical Hodgkin lymphoma. Each patient relapsed following autologous stem cell transplantation, and prior brentuximab vedotin exposure differed. The patients, who had relapsed/refractory classical Hodgkin lymphoma, achieved best responses of complete response, partial response or progressive disease. Whole-study findings and limits: Initiation of nivolumab under 1 year after ASCT led to exclusion of patients. Complete responders' diversity at baseline resembled that of newly diagnosed patients. Reported baseline diversity: healthy donors highest, relapsed/refractory patients lowest.

The V end was cut by 4 bases, the J end by 1 base, with 17 bases between. This CDR3 is built from 17 residues. Germline V gives CDR1 SEHNR, CDR2 FQNEAQ (reference sequence). Comments on this clone: Its antigen is not identified.

TCRdb's copy holds only in-frame clones and misses some; the assay was immunoSEQ multiplex PCR. The sample lists some 41,000 clones, around 83% occurring once. The starting material was peripheral blood mononuclear cells (PBMCs), obtained before the second cycle of nivolumab. This chain joins TRBV7-9 and TRBJ2-1, with D perhaps TRBD2 (6 bases). This clonotype was obtained from a human donor with classical Hodgkin lymphoma. Written as DNA, the CDR3 is TGTGCCAGCAGCTCTCCCTTAGGGGCGGGGTCCTACAATGAGCAGTTCTTC. Amino acids: CASSSPLGAGSYNEQFF.